These 18 T cell receptor beta chains were sequenced from one sample in a study of shared clonotypes between healthy human individuals. Only in-frame clones appear in the TCRdb table, and some are missing; sequencing was by immunoSEQ multiplex PCR. This table has hundreds of thousands of clones, roughly 72% appearing once. Sequencing was performed on PBMCs. The receptors here all came from a woman aged 35 to 49 in good health. Some clones in this sample may be carry-over from other donors' samples.

This chain uses TRBV7-8 with TRBJ2-4; D unresolved. The CDR3 is 17 residues long. Germline lookup yields CDR1 SGHVS and CDR2 FQNEAQ. V lost 1 base and J 3 bases, leaving 16 bases between the germline ends. The CDR3 nucleotides read TGTGCCAGCAGCTTAGAGCTCGGCCGAAAAGGCAAAAACATTCAGTACTTC. It codes for CASSLELGRKGKNIQYF.

The rearrangement uses TRBV7-6 and TRBJ2-5; unclear D gene. V was clipped by 0 bases and J by 2 bases, with 4 bases between them. The CDR3 loop spans 13 amino acids. CDR1 and CDR2 from the germline V gene are SGHVS and FNYEAQ. CDR3 residues: CASSLARQETQYF. CDR3 nucleotides: TGTGCCAGCAGCTTAGCCAGGCAAGAGACCCAGTACTTC. The full variable domain, in which reference TRBV7-6 and TRBJ2-5 provide the parts outside the CDR3, is GAGVSQSPRYKVTKRGQDVALRCDPISGHVSLYWYRQALGQGPEFLTYFNYEAQQDKSGLPNDRFSAERPEGSISTLTIQRTEQRDSAMYRCASSLARQETQYFGPGTRLLVL.

The chain joins TRBV13 to TRBJ2-7; no reliable D call. The CDR3 runs 14 residues. Deletions cut 0 bases from V and 2 bases from J, with 8 bases between. The germline V gene encodes CDR1 PRHDT and CDR2 FYEKMQ (reference sequence). The chain's CDR3 is CASSLGMQAYEQYF. The CDR3 nucleotides are TGTGCCAGCAGCTTAGGCATGCAAGCCTACGAGCAGTACTTC.

A word on this clone: A much larger clone lies a single base off, so this may be a read error. Other nucleotide sequences in the sample specify the same CDR3. The chain couples TRBV11-2 to TRBJ2-5, with 9 bases fitting TRBD1. The V gene's germline CDR1 is SGHAT and CDR2 FQNNGV. V lost 5 bases and J lost 3; bases outside the gene matches: 1. The CDR3 runs 13 residues. The CDR3 sequence: CASSRDREETQYF. As DNA, the CDR3 is TGTGCCAGCAGCCGGGACAGGGAAGAGACCCAGTACTTC.

Worth noting for this clone: Other DNA sequences of this sample code for an identical CDR3. The rearrangement joins TRBV15 to TRBJ1-2, with unresolved D. The CDR3 totals 15 residues. Germline V gene data show CDR1 as LNHNV and CDR2 as YYDKDF (reference sequence). Deletions cut 0 bases from V and 2 bases from J, with 10 bases between. CDR3 in DNA: TGTGCCACCAGCAGAGATCGTTCGGGGAACTATGGCTACACCTTC. Amino acids: CATSRDRSGNYGYTF.

This clone has only a few counts. The sample has other DNA sequences that encode this CDR3 too. The chain carries TRBV28 and TRBJ1-3, with 9 bases that match TRBD1. V was pared by 3 bases and J by 1 base, with 7 bases of the junction left unmatched. The CDR3 runs 17 residues. Germline V lookup: CDR1 MDHEN, CDR2 SYDVKM. This chain's CDR3 is CASSFSGQGPSGNTIYF. DNA of the CDR3: TGTGCCAGCAGTTTCTCGGGACAGGGACCGTCTGGAAACACCATATATTTT.

This clone was counted only a few times. The V call is TRBV27, the J call TRBJ2-2; D gene ambiguous. Germline CDR1 MNHEY, CDR2 SMNVEV (reference sequence). The length of the CDR3 is 14 residues. Trimming removed 3 bases from V and 4 bases from J, with 9 bases in between. In DNA form, the CDR3 reads TGTGCCAGCAGTTTCATGGTCCTCACCGGGGAGCTGTTTTTT. Amino acid sequence: CASSFMVLTGELFF.

A word on this clone: A read error may produce the germline difference seen at one junction end. The chain is built from TRBV9 and TRBJ1-4; no clear D gene. There are 14 residues in the CDR3. In germline, CDR1 is SGDLS, CDR2 YYNGEE. The DNA of the CDR3 is TGTGCCAGCAACGACACCCCGTACAAAGCCGGGCCGAATTTT. The encoded protein is CASNDTPYKAGPNF.

Note on this clone: A far larger clone differs by one base, so this is likely a read error. J is TRBJ2-5 and V is TRBV30; 8 bases align to TRBD2. J gave up 6 bases and V 5 bases, and 8 bases lay outside the gene matches. Germline-derived CDR1 and CDR2 are GTSNPN and SVGIG (reference sequence). CDR3 size: 13 residues. DNA for the CDR3: TGTGCCTGGTGCCGGACGGGGGGGCAGACCCAGTACTTC. Encoded protein: CAWCRTGGQTQYF.

The chain has TRBV27 and TRBJ2-7; a possible D gene is TRBD1 (6 bases). V lost 8 bases and J 0 bases, leaving 14 bases between the germline ends. The length of the CDR3 is 14 residues. Germline CDR1 MNHEY, CDR2 SMNVEV (reference sequence). The CDR3 sequence is CASRGQSSSYEQYF. CDR3 bases: TGTGCCAGCCGGGGACAATCGAGCTCCTACGAGCAGTACTTC.

The gene calls are TRBV28 and TRBJ2-7, with 12 positions matching TRBD1. In germline, CDR1 is MDHEN, CDR2 SYDVKM. The J segment lost 6 bases and the V segment lost 3 bases, leaving 3 bases of the junction unmatched. The CDR3 sequence is 14 residues long. The CDR3 nucleotides are TGTGCCAGCAGTTTTGGGGACAGGGGGCGCGAGCAGTACTTC. It specifies CASSFGDRGREQYF.

This sequence joins TRBV28 and TRBJ2-7, with D tentatively TRBD2 (5 bases). This CDR3 has 12 residues. The ends were cut back, 6 bases at V and 5 bases at J, with 11 bases in the middle. Germline V gene sequence: CDR1 MDHEN, CDR2 SYDVKM. The DNA for the CDR3 is TGTGCCAGCAGGACCGAGGGAGACGAGCAGTACTTC. Translation gives CASRTEGDEQYF. The whole variable domain, filled in from reference TRBV28 and TRBJ2-7, reads DVKVTQSSRYLVKRTGEKVFLECVQDMDHENMFWYRQDPGLGLRLIYFSYDVKMKEKGDIPEGYSVSREKKERFSLILESASTNQTSMYLCASRTEGDEQYFGPGTRLTVT.

This clone was seen a single time. The chain uses TRBV9 and TRBJ2-3, with 7 bases matching TRBD2. From germline, CDR1 is SGDLS and CDR2 YYNGEE. V was clipped by 6 bases and J by 0 bases; unmatched bases: 7. The CDR3 sequence is 15 residues long. CDR3 nucleotides: TGTGCCAGCAACAGCCAGCGGGATAGCACAGATACGCAGTATTTT. It specifies CASNSQRDSTDTQYF.

This clone appeared a few times. This chain joins TRBV2 and TRBJ2-5; tentative D call: TRBD2 (6 bases). Germline CDR1 is SNHLY and CDR2 is FYNNEI. Trimming took off 3 bases at V and 4 bases at J, with 9 bases between the two ends. The CDR3 covers 13 residues. The CDR3 loop reads CASSDVGGETQYF. The DNA of the CDR3 is TGTGCCAGCAGTGATGTGGGGGGAGAGACCCAGTACTTC. The variable domain in full, with the rest retrieved from reference TRBV2 and TRBJ2-5, is EPEVTQTPSHQVTQMGQEVILRCVPISNHLYFYWYRQILGQKVEFLVSFYNNEISEKSEIFDDQFSVERPDGSNFTLKIRSTKLEDSAMYFCASSDVGGETQYFGPGTRLLVL.

This clone was detected many times. The same CDR3 arises from other DNA sequences in this sample as well. The CDR3 nucleotides read TGTGCCTGGGGTCGGGCGGGAAGAGGAACAGATACGCAGTATTTT. Residues: CAWGRAGRGTDTQYF. The rearrangement uses TRBV30 and TRBJ2-3; tentatively, D is TRBD2 (6 bases). Germline assignment: CDR1 GTSNPN and CDR2 SVGIG (reference sequence). The CDR3 is made up of 15 amino acids. Trimming pared 5 bases from V and 3 bases from J, leaving 18 bases between. Full variable domain (outside the CDR3, taken from reference TRBV30 and TRBJ2-3): SQTIHQWPATLVQPVGSPLSLECTVEGTSNPNLYWYRQAAGRGLQLLFYSVGIGQISSEVPQNLSASRPQDRQFILSSKKLLLSDSGFYLCAWGRAGRGTDTQYFGPGTRLTVL.

The rearrangement links TRBV5-4 to TRBJ2-1; D remains unclear. This CDR3 region has 13 residues. Trimming removed 1 base at V and 5 bases at J, with 7 bases between. CDR1 and CDR2 from the germline V gene are SGHNT and YYREEE (reference sequence). The CDR3 region is CASSLWENNEQFF. The CDR3 DNA sequence: TGTGCCAGCAGCTTGTGGGAAAACAATGAGCAGTTCTTC.

This clone was observed once. The chain uses TRBV28 and TRBJ1-1; D remains ambiguous. The CDR3 runs to 14 residues. Germline V lookup: CDR1 MDHEN, CDR2 SYDVKM. Trimming pared 6 bases from V and 3 bases from J, leaving 14 bases between. The CDR3 protein is CASREGRLDTEAFF. Here the CDR3 DNA reads TGTGCCAGCAGGGAAGGGAGGTTGGACACTGAAGCTTTCTTT.

Points on this clone: The sample carries other DNA sequences with the same CDR3. The J gene is TRBJ1-5, the V gene TRBV10-3, with D hard to call. This CDR3 is built from 12 residues. V was pared by 3 bases and J by 4 bases, with 4 bases between. Germline V gene sequence: CDR1 ENHRY, CDR2 SYGVKD. The chain's CDR3 is CAISDRNQPQHF. The CDR3 DNA follows: TGTGCCATCAGTGACAGGAATCAGCCCCAGCATTTT.